One and the same sample provided the 24 T cell receptor beta chains below, sequenced in a study of T cell responses to AZD1222 COVID-19 vaccine. Repertoires were generated with immunoSEQ multiplex PCR, while TCRdb's copy carries only in-frame clones and drops some. Among roughly 100,000 clones, roughly 89% were seen once, and the ten largest hold roughly 4%. The sample consisted of peripheral blood, taken on day 0 of AZD1222 vaccination. These TCRs come from an adult in good health.

The chain couples TRBV28 to TRBJ1-2; possible D gene TRBD1, 6 bases. Germline lookup yields CDR1 MDHEN and CDR2 SYDVKM. Between the trimmed V and J ends, which lost 6 bases and 4 bases, there was a span of 21 bases. The CDR3 has 16 amino acids. CDR3 nucleotide sequence: TGTGCCAGCAGCGACCAGAACAGGGTGTGGGTCTATGGCTACACCTTC. Its translation is CASSDQNRVWVYGYTF.

This chain joins TRBV28 and TRBJ2-6; weak D call: TRBD2 (5 bases). Looked up from germline, CDR1 is MDHEN and CDR2 is SYDVKM. V lost 2 bases and J lost 4, with 12 bases in between. The CDR3 runs to 16 residues. In DNA, the CDR3 is TGTGCCAGCAGTTTAACTTTCGGGATCGGGGCCAACGTCCTGACTTTC. It encodes CASSLTFGIGANVLTF.

The genes are TRBV9 and TRBJ2-3, with D maybe TRBD2 (6 bases). CDR1 is SGDLS and CDR2 is YYNGEE in the germline V gene. The ends were cut back, 0 bases at V and 3 bases at J, with 14 bases in the middle. There are 16 residues in the CDR3. In DNA, the CDR3 is TGTGCCAGCAGCGTAGGGGCGGGAAAAGGGACAGATACGCAGTATTTT. The encoded protein is CASSVGAGKGTDTQYF. The whole variable domain, filled in from reference TRBV9 and TRBJ2-3, reads DSGVTQTPKHLITATGQRVTLRCSPRSGDLSVYWYQQSLDQGLQFLIQYYNGEERAKGNILERFSAQQFPDLHSELNLSSLELGDSALYFCASSVGAGKGTDTQYFGPGTRLTVL.

This chain links TRBV5-6 with TRBJ1-5; D unresolved. Trimming removed 3 bases from V and 7 bases from J, with 14 bases in between. Germline values: CDR1 SGHDT, CDR2 YYEEEE. The CDR3 covers 14 residues. Here the CDR3 DNA reads TGTGCCAGCAGCTCACACGGGTTTGGGCAGCCCCAGCATTTT. Amino acids: CASSSHGFGQPQHF.

The rearrangement joins TRBV11-2 to TRBJ2-2; possible D gene TRBD2, 5 bases. CDR1 SGHAT and CDR2 FQNNGV come from the germline V gene. The CDR3 is made up of 13 amino acids. The ends were cut back, 0 bases at V and 7 bases at J, with 6 bases in the middle. The CDR3 DNA reads TGTGCCAGCAGCTTAGACGGGGTCGGGGAGCTGTTTTTT. Residues: CASSLDGVGELFF. Full variable domain (remainder filled in from reference TRBV11-2 and TRBJ2-2): EAGVAQSPRYKIIEKRQSVAFWCNPISGHATLYWYQQILGQGPKLLIQFQNNGVVDDSQLPKDRFSAERLKGVDSTLKIQPAKLEDSAVYLCASSLDGVGELFFGEGSRLTVL.

The chain carries TRBV3-1 (or the pseudogene TRBV3-2) and TRBJ1-1; the D is unclear. CDR3 length: 13 residues. The ends were cut back, 4 bases at V and 4 bases at J, with 10 bases in the middle. The germline gives CDR1 LGHDT, CDR2 YNNKEL (reference sequence). CDR3 protein: CASSLRGLTEAFF. The CDR3 coding sequence is TGTGCCAGCAGCCTCCGCGGGCTCACTGAAGCTTTCTTT.

V usage is TRBV5-8 and J usage is TRBJ1-1; no firm D call. Trimming took 5 bases from V and 6 from J, leaving 20 bases between them. Germline assignment: CDR1 SGHTS and CDR2 YDEGEE. This CDR3 comprises 15 residues. CDR3 in DNA: TGTGCCAGCAGGGACGACAAGGGATGGAAGTCTGAAGCTTTCTTT. Amino acids: CASRDDKGWKSEAFF.

This clone was observed a handful of times. This chain's CDR3 is CASTRTTNNEQFF. The DNA for the CDR3 is TGTGCCAGCACCAGGACTACAAATAATGAGCAGTTCTTC. V is TRBV7-2 and J is TRBJ2-1; possibly TRBD2 for D (6 bases). The CDR3 covers 13 residues. Trimming shortened V by 7 bases and J by 7 bases, and 14 bases separated the two germline ends. Germline V gene lookup returns CDR1 SGHTA and CDR2 FQGNSA. Based on the CDR3 plus reference TRBV7-2 and TRBJ2-1, the full variable domain is GAGVSQSPSNKVTEKGKDVELRCDPISGHTALYWYRQSLGQGLEFLIYFQGNSAPDKSGLPSDRFSAERTGGSVSTLTIQRTQQEDSAVYLCASTRTTNNEQFFGPGTRLTVL.

The chain has TRBV2 and TRBJ2-1; 7 bases line up with TRBD2. Germline V gene data show CDR1 as SNHLY and CDR2 as FYNNEI. V trimming: 5 bases; J trimming: 2 bases; junction bases outside the gene matches: 6. The CDR3 contains 15 residues. The CDR3 bases are TGTGCCAGCAGTAGTGGGCTAGCGGCCTACAATGAGCAGTTCTTC. Its translation is CASSSGLAAYNEQFF.

J is TRBJ2-3 and V is TRBV27; TRBD1 matches at 8 bases. Germline CDR1 reads MNHEY; CDR2 reads SMNVEV (reference sequence). Losses at the gene ends were 5 bases for V and 5 bases for J; bases not matched to a gene: 18. The CDR3 totals 18 residues. CDR3 nucleotide sequence: TGTGCCAGCAGTCCCACCCCCCCGGACAGGGAGATAAAAGATACGCAGTATTTT. This codes for CASSPTPPDREIKDTQYF.

This chain uses TRBV2 with TRBJ1-1; no reliable D call. V was shortened by 8 bases and J by 6 bases, with 13 bases between the two germline ends. The CDR3 extends over 12 amino acids. From germline, CDR1 is SNHLY and CDR2 FYNNEI. The CDR3 coding sequence is TGTGCCAGCCGAGCGGACGGCCCTGAAGCTTTCTTT. Encoded protein: CASRADGPEAFF.

The rearrangement links TRBV24-1 to TRBJ2-3; D ambiguous. The CDR3 spans 10 residues. Trimming pared 9 bases from V and 3 bases from J, leaving 3 bases between. Germline assignment: CDR1 KGHDR and CDR2 SFDVKD. The CDR3 sequence: CATLTDTQYF. The CDR3 coding sequence is TGTGCCACCCTTACAGATACGCAGTATTTT.

Concerning this clone itself: This sample includes further DNA sequences coding for the same CDR3. The V gene is TRBV12-3 or TRBV12-4, the J gene TRBJ1-2; no firm D call. The V gene lost 1 base and the J gene lost 0 bases, with 3 bases spanning the gap. The CDR3 has 13 residues. CDR3 sequence: CASSLGTNYGYTF. The CDR3 bases are TGTGCCAGCAGTTTAGGCACTAACTATGGCTACACCTTC.

J is TRBJ1-1 and V is TRBV11-2; D is perhaps TRBD1 (5 bases). Between the trimmed V and J ends, which lost 1 base and 3 bases, there was a span of 15 bases. Germline assignment: CDR1 SGHAT and CDR2 FQNNGV. The CDR3 is 16 residues long. This CDR3 is CASSLGGWGVDTEAFF. DNA for the CDR3: TGTGCCAGCAGCTTAGGGGGGTGGGGCGTGGACACTGAAGCTTTCTTT. The whole variable domain, filled in from reference TRBV11-2 and TRBJ1-1, reads EAGVAQSPRYKIIEKRQSVAFWCNPISGHATLYWYQQILGQGPKLLIQFQNNGVVDDSQLPKDRFSAERLKGVDSTLKIQPAKLEDSAVYLCASSLGGWGVDTEAFFGQGTRLTVV.

This chain connects TRBV30 to TRBJ1-2; a weak D match, TRBD1 (6 bases). The CDR3 has 12 amino acids. Germline V gene sequence: CDR1 GTSNPN, CDR2 SVGIG (reference sequence). V was trimmed by 4 bases and J by 6 bases, leaving 12 bases between them. The CDR3 region has the DNA TGTGCCTGGAACAGGGAACCCCATGGCTACACCTTC. Encoded protein: CAWNREPHGYTF.

This clone was seen more than once but under ten times. The rearrangement links TRBV14 to TRBJ1-5, with D uncertain. Germline-derived CDR1 and CDR2 are SGHDN and FVKESK. Trimming stripped 4 bases from V and 5 bases from J, with 9 bases between. The CDR3 extends over 13 amino acids. The CDR3 loop is CASSPSIYQPQHF. CDR3 coding DNA: TGTGCCAGCAGCCCATCGATTTATCAGCCCCAGCATTTT.

The chain joins TRBV21-1 to TRBJ2-3; TRBD2, as called in the table, went unchecked against the DNA. TRBV21-1 is reported as a pseudogene. CDR3 length equals 20 residues. The DNA for the CDR3 is TGTGCCAGCAGCAAAGGATTGCAGCGGGGGGCTCTATCTAGCACAGATACGCAGTATTTT. It specifies CASSKGLQRGALSSTDTQYF.

This clone was seen more than once but under ten times. The chain couples TRBV19 to TRBJ2-7; 7 nucleotides align to TRBD1. The CDR3 spans 15 residues. Per the germline V gene, CDR1 is LNHDA and CDR2 is SQIVND (reference sequence). V lost 0 bases to trimming and J lost 7 bases; unmatched junction nucleotides: 9. The CDR3 region has the DNA TGTGCCAGTAGTATAGATTACAGGGGCATGGGTGAGCAGTACTTC. This sequence encodes CASSIDYRGMGEQYF.

This rearrangement joins TRBV20-1 to TRBJ1-1; D not certain. V was shortened by 7 bases and J by 8 bases, with 14 bases between the two germline ends. Germline CDR1 and CDR2: DFQATT and SNEGSKA (reference sequence). The CDR3 is made up of 11 amino acids. This CDR3 is CSGYFLAEAFF. In DNA form, the CDR3 reads TGCAGTGGATATTTCTTGGCGGAAGCTTTCTTT.

The chain is built from TRBV27 and TRBJ1-1; 7 bases fit TRBD1. CDR1 is MNHEY, CDR2 SMNVEV, per germline (reference sequence). V lost 3 bases and J lost 8; bases outside the gene matches: 9. The CDR3 is 14 amino acids. CDR3: CASSFEGHRGEAFF. The CDR3, as DNA: TGTGCCAGCAGTTTTGAGGGACACAGGGGCGAAGCTTTCTTT.

This chain links TRBV21-1 with TRBJ1-3; whether TRBD1, the table's D call, matches the DNA was not checked. TRBV21-1 is a pseudogene segment. CDR3 length: 15 amino acids. Here the CDR3 reads CASSKWQFSGNTIYF. Written as DNA, the CDR3 is TGTGCCAGCAGCAAATGGCAGTTCTCTGGAAACACCATATATTTT.

This clone has only one observation. This chain uses TRBV4-1 with TRBJ2-3; no clear D gene. Trimming removed 1 base from V and 5 bases from J, with 10 bases in between. In germline, CDR1 is MGHRA, CDR2 YSYEKL. The CDR3 length is 14 residues. Here the CDR3 reads CASSQALRGDTQYF. CDR3 coding DNA: TGCGCCAGCAGCCAAGCGCTCCGTGGAGATACGCAGTATTTT.

The chain carries TRBV12-1 and TRBJ1-5; the DNA was not used to check the table's D call, TRBD1. TRBV12-1 is noted as a pseudogene. CDR3 length equals 15 residues. CDR3 protein: CASSSDRVSNQPQHF. CDR3 DNA: TGTGCCAGCAGCTCGGACAGGGTCAGCAATCAGCCCCAGCATTTT.

This clone was seen only a few times. This chain uses TRBV7-9 with TRBJ2-3; D gene uncertain. This CDR3 comprises 12 residues. Germline CDR1 and CDR2: SEHNR and FQNEAQ (reference sequence). V dropped 10 bases and J dropped 0 bases, with 8 bases sitting between them. This CDR3 is CAIVASTDTQYF. CDR3 DNA sequence: TGTGCCATTGTAGCTAGCACAGATACGCAGTATTTT.